Each of the 16 T cell receptor beta chains below was sequenced from the same sample in a study of molecular identifiers for immune sequencing clone quantification (dated by TCRdb to about 2018). The receptor library was made with PCR. TCRdb names Illumina HiSeq 4000 as the instrument used. The public reads were reanalyzed by TCRdb: fastp trimming at Q25, MiXCR alignment, in-frame beta chains only. Rows matching on CDR3 protein sequence are summarized as one entry with the most common DNA and genes. The sample table contains over 600,000 distinct CDR3 sequences; only one count was recorded for 20% of them. The top ten clones comprise roughly 0.83% of the sample. Material: naive CD8+ T cells from blood, with Jurkat cell RNA spiked in. Sample cell subset or site, as interpreted from the label and publication: FACS-sorted CD8+CD4-CCR7+CD45RA+ naive T cells. The receptors come from a human donor in good health. Some libraries in this study had Jurkat cell RNA spiked in.

Concerning this clonotype: At one boundary the junction diverges from the germline segment, which might be a read error. This chain uses TRBV13 with TRBJ2-7; 7 nucleotides match TRBD1. The CDR3 covers 15 residues. Germline loops: CDR1 PRHDT, CDR2 FYEKMQ (reference sequence). The CDR3 DNA reads TGTGCCAGCAGCTTAGGGACAGGGCCCGCCTACGAGCGGTACTTC. Amino acids: CASSLGTGPAYERYF.

This clonotype was counted only a few times. This may be a read error, as it is one base from a much larger clone. This chain uses TRBV12-3 or TRBV12-4 with TRBJ1-1; D might be TRBD1 (6 bases). This CDR3 spans 15 amino acids. The CDR3, as DNA: TGTGCCAGCAGTTTAGATGGGGGGCCCCACACTGGAGCTTTCTTT. Amino acids: CASSLDGGPHTGAFF.

To note about this clonotype: This may be a read error, as it is one base from a much larger clone. The chain joins TRBV7-9 to TRBJ1-1, with a weak D call TRBD1 (6 bases). Trimming took off 2 bases at V and 0 bases at J, with 10 bases between the two ends. CDR1 SEHNR and CDR2 FQNEAQ come from the germline V gene (reference sequence). This CDR3 spans 15 amino acids. The CDR3 coding sequence is TGTGCCAGCAGCTTAATTACAGGGATGAACACTGAAGCTTTCTTT. Translated: CASSLITGMNTEAFF. The whole variable domain, remainder taken from reference TRBV7-9 and TRBJ1-1, is DTGVSQNPRHKITKRGQNVTFRCDPISEHNRLYWYRQTLGQGPEFLTYFQNEAQLEKSRLLSDRFSAERPKGSFSTLEIQRTEQGDSAMYLCASSLITGMNTEAFFGQGTRLTVV.

This clonotype has a count of ten or more. The chain carries TRBV4-1 and TRBJ1-1, with D tentatively TRBD1 (6 bases). Deletions cut 3 bases from V and 4 bases from J, with 15 bases between. From germline, CDR1 is MGHRA and CDR2 YSYEKL. The CDR3 covers 15 residues. CDR3 nucleotides: TGCGCCAGCAGCCAGGGGGCGGGGATGGTCACTGAAGCTTTCTTT. Translating it yields CASSQGAGMVTEAFF.

In its sample, this clonotype was seen many times. The rearrangement uses TRBV30 and TRBJ2-1; TRBD2 aligns across 8 bases. V lost 3 bases and J lost 3; bases outside the gene matches: 4. CDR1 GTSNPN and CDR2 SVGIG come from the germline V gene (reference sequence). The CDR3 length is 14 residues. The CDR3 DNA follows: TGTGCCTGGAGAGCGGGAGTTTTCTACAATGAGCAGTTCTTC. Residues: CAWRAGVFYNEQFF. The full variable domain, completed using reference TRBV30 and TRBJ2-1, is SQTIHQWPATLVQPVGSPLSLECTVEGTSNPNLYWYRQAAGRGLQLLFYSVGIGQISSEVPQNLSASRPQDRQFILSSKKLLLSDSGFYLCAWRAGVFYNEQFFGPGTRLTVL.

This chain uses TRBV19 with TRBJ2-7; possible D gene TRBD1, 6 bases. V lost 4 bases and J 3 bases, leaving 10 bases between the germline ends. Looked up from germline, CDR1 is LNHDA and CDR2 is SQIVND (reference sequence). The CDR3 is made up of 13 amino acids. The DNA for the CDR3 is TGTGCCAGTAGTAGTGGGGACAACTACGAGCAGTACTTC. Amino acids: CASSSGDNYEQYF.

This clonotype was recorded many times. The genes are TRBV6-2 or TRBV6-3 and TRBJ2-5; D is ambiguous. The V end was cut by 5 bases, the J end by 5 bases, with 12 bases between. This CDR3 has 13 amino acids. Germline CDR1 MNHEY, CDR2 SVGEGT. The CDR3 sequence is CASSPFFTETQYF. CDR3 sequence (DNA): TGTGCCAGCAGTCCGTTCTTTACGGAGACCCAGTACTTC.

Regarding this clonotype: A much larger clone lies one base from this, so it may be a read error. The DNA of the CDR3 is TGTGCCAGCCGCCCTAGCGGGAGAGGCCCCTACAATGAGCGGTTCTTC. Translation: CASRPSGRGPYNERFF. The V gene is TRBV28, the J gene TRBJ2-1; 10 bases line up with TRBD2. CDR1 is MDHEN and CDR2 is SYDVKM in the germline V gene. The CDR3 contains 16 residues.

In this sample, this clonotype turned up many times. The gene calls are TRBV4-3 and TRBJ2-7; the match to TRBD2 covers 7 bases. The V segment lost 3 bases and the J segment 1 base; nucleotides outside the gene matches: 9. Germline CDR1 and CDR2: LGHNA and YSLEER. There are 16 residues in the CDR3. CDR3 in DNA: TGCGCCAGCAGCCATGGCGCGGGAGTAAATTCCTACGAGCAGTACTTC. It specifies CASSHGAGVNSYEQYF.

Concerning this clonotype: This may come from a read error, since a much larger clone is one base off. In this CDR3 the conserved last residue, phenylalanine or tryptophan, is missing, so a read error is likely. The DNA is left out, because the CDR3 cannot be placed on it with certainty; the CDR3 is given as TCRdb lists it. The rearrangement links TRBV12-5 to TRBJ2-1. Germline values: CDR1 LGHNT, CDR2 FRNRAP. The CDR3 has 12 residues if both end residues are counted. CDR3 in amino acids: CASGLSNSPFFL.

This clonotype was seen only a few times. V and J are TRBV9 and TRBJ2-7; D unresolved. V shed 0 bases and J shed 2 bases, with 12 bases lying between them. In germline, CDR1 is SGDLS, CDR2 YYNGEE. This CDR3 comprises 15 residues. DNA for the CDR3: TGTGCCAGCAGCGTAGAAGCTTCGTCCCCCTACGAGCAGTACTTC. As protein: CASSVEASSPYEQYF.

A few counts support this clonotype. This chain connects TRBV6-2 or TRBV6-3 to TRBJ2-1; TRBD2 agrees at 9 bases. Per germline, CDR1 MNHEY and CDR2 SVGEGT. V lost 5 bases, J lost 7 bases, and 6 bases stayed unmatched. This CDR3 region has 14 residues. The CDR3 reads CASSRAGGANEQFF. DNA for the CDR3: TGTGCCAGCAGTAGAGCGGGAGGTGCGAATGAGCAGTTCTTC.

The chain employs TRBV7-2 and TRBJ2-3; 7 bases are shared with TRBD1. With 5 bases clipped from V and 5 bases from J, the junction kept 7 bases outside the gene matches. CDR3 size: 14 residues. Germline V lookup: CDR1 SGHTA, CDR2 FQGNSA. The DNA for the CDR3 is TGTGCCAGCAGCACGACAGGGTTAGAAGATACGCAGTATTTT. This sequence encodes CASSTTGLEDTQYF.

The chain recombines TRBV25-1 with TRBJ1-1; no clear D. The germline gives CDR1 MGHDK, CDR2 SYGVNS. The V end was cut by 3 bases, the J end by 5 bases, with 13 bases between. This CDR3 comprises 14 residues. The CDR3 sequence: CASSDHLTRTEAFF. As DNA, the CDR3 is TGTGCCAGCAGTGATCACTTGACTCGGACTGAAGCTTTCTTT.

This clonotype showed up many times. This sequence joins TRBV7-3 and TRBJ2-3; 8 bases agree with TRBD2. Germline-derived CDR1 and CDR2 are SGHTA and FQGTGA. The V gene end was trimmed by 0 bases and the J gene end by 3 bases; junction bases not matched to a gene: 8. The length of the CDR3 is 17 residues. CDR3 loop: CASSLTRSGRGTDTQYF. The CDR3 bases are TGTGCCAGCAGCTTAACCAGAAGCGGGAGAGGGACAGATACGCAGTATTTT.

The table lists this clonotype with many counts. This chain uses TRBV7-9 with TRBJ2-3; D might be TRBD1 or TRBD2, each matching 5 bases. CDR1 and CDR2 (germline): SEHNR, FQNEAQ (reference sequence). Trimming cost V 5 bases and J 10 bases, with 25 bases left between them. This CDR3 region has 16 residues. This chain's CDR3 is CASSESGTGRVWAQYF. The CDR3 nucleotides are TGTGCCAGCAGCGAATCCGGGACCGGTCGTGTGTGGGCGCAGTATTTT.